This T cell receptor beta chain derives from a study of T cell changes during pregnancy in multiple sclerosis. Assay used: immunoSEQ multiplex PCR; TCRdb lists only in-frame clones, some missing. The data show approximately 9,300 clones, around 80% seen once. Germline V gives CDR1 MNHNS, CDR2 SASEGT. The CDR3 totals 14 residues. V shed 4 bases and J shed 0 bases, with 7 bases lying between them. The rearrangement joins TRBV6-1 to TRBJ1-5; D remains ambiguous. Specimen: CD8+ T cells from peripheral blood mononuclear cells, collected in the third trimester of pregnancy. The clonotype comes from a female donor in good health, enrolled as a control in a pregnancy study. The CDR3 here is CASSVEDSNQPQHF. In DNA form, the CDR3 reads TGTGCCAGCAGTGTTGAGGATAGCAATCAGCCCCAGCATTTT.